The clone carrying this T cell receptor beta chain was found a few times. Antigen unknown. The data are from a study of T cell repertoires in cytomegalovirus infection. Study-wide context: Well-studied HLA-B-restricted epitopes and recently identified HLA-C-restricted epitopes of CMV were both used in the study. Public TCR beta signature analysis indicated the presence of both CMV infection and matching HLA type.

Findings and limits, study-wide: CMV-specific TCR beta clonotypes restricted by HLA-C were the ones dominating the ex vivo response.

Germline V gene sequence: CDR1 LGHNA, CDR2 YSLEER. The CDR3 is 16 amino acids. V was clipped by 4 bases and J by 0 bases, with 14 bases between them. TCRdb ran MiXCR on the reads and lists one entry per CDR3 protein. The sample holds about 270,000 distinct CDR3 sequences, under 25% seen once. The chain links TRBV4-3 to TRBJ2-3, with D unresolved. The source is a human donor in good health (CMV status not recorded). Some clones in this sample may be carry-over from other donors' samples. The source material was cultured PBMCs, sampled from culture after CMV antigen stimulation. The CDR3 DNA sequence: TGCGCCAGCAGCCGGGAAGATCGCTCTAGCACAGATACGCAGTATTTT. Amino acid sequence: CASSREDRSSTDTQYF.